Listed below are T cell receptor beta chains from one sample, sequenced in a study of early T cells in non-severe SARS-CoV-2 infection. One entry per CDR3 protein, called by TCRdb with MiXCR from the 5' RACE reads. The data contain 25,000 to 35,000 distinct CDR3 sequences, 4.4% of them singletons. Sequences were obtained from whole blood. Every receptor here comes from an adult who was a healthcare worker with PCR-confirmed SARS-CoV-2 infection or an uninfected control (not recorded which). The CDR3 runs from the conserved cysteine through the conserved F or W. The order of the fields is J gene, V gene, clone size, CDR3 protein. The size of a clone is reported for some rows only, either as once, few or many, or as a class for expanded clones.

TRBJ2-3,TRBV20-1,many,CSARDMGLAGVGWGDTQYF
TRBJ1-5,TRBV27,many,CASTEDRYSNQPQHF
TRBJ1-1,TRBV7-6,-,CASSLGQMNTEAFF
TRBJ2-2,TRBV2,few,CASSRRENTGELFF
TRBJ1-4,TRBV2,many,CASSEQGRVGEKLFF
TRBJ2-1,TRBV6-6,many,CASRSSAGYYNEQFF
TRBJ2-1,TRBV20-1,many,CSARERNSYNEQFF
TRBJ2-1,TRBV29-1,few,CSVRYNEQFF
TRBJ2-5,TRBV6-5,few,CASRGTGGLPETQYF
TRBJ2-3,TRBV12-3/TRBV12-4,-,CASSFSGALYTQYF
TRBJ2-1,TRBV24-1,many,CATSDRSEQGAYEQFF
TRBJ1-1,TRBV10-3,few,CAIRADLNTEAFF
TRBJ2-3,TRBV7-9,many,CASSFGLGTDTQYF
TRBJ2-2,TRBV7-8,few,CASSLVAFGVASTGELFF
TRBJ2-3,TRBV4-3,-,CASSQGVRNTQYF
TRBJ2-5,TRBV29-1,many,CSGSGRYQETQYF
TRBJ1-1,TRBV12-3/TRBV12-4,many,CASSFQGVTEAFF
TRBJ2-1,TRBV7-9,many,CASSLLDSGNNEQFF
TRBJ1-2,TRBV20-1,many,CSARRTGSNYGYTF
TRBJ2-2,TRBV3-1,many,CASSQEAGTGELFF
TRBJ1-5,TRBV12-3/TRBV12-4,many,CASSVGQILNQPQHF
TRBJ2-7,TRBV6-2/TRBV6-3,many,CAGAPVGDVDEQYF
TRBJ2-1,TRBV18,many,CASSPGTGGYNEQFF
TRBJ1-5,TRBV28,many,CASSFAGLWQPQHF
TRBJ2-3,TRBV27,many,CASGLRLAALPDTQYF
TRBJ2-1,TRBV12-3/TRBV12-4,-,CASRTRESYNEQFF
TRBJ2-7,TRBV6-6,many,CASSYGSLASEQYF
TRBJ2-5,TRBV7-9,many,CASSLEGVRQETQYF
TRBJ2-1,TRBV20-1,many,CSVPGPTLPGEQFF
TRBJ2-7,TRBV4-2,many,CASSQDWGQPAYEQYF
TRBJ1-1,TRBV27,many,CASRRLNTEAFF
TRBJ2-5,TRBV20-1,many,CSARLVRQETQYF
TRBJ2-5,TRBV10-1,many,CASSELRGRAIRETQYF
TRBJ1-5,TRBV19,many,CASRDRWSVLSNQPQHF
TRBJ1-2,TRBV20-1,many,CSARKDYGYTF
TRBJ1-2,TRBV25-1,few,CASSLGGNYGYTF
TRBJ2-4,TRBV29-1,-,CSVETGGLNIQYF
TRBJ2-1,TRBV29-1,many,CSVVGLAGGYGNEQFF
TRBJ1-3,TRBV11-2,many,CASSLDGRGPGNTIYF
TRBJ2-5,TRBV24-1,many,CATSRHGTSGRDQETQYF
TRBJ2-7,TRBV27,medium-sized,CASSLSVLYEQYF
TRBJ1-1,TRBV20-1,medium-sized,CSASGLRETARDAFF
TRBJ2-7,TRBV25-1,many,CASRARGLYYEQYF
TRBJ1-5,TRBV25-1,many,CASSRTEGNQPQHF
TRBJ2-7,TRBV29-1,many,CSVNFGQSYEQYF
TRBJ2-1,TRBV12-3/TRBV12-4,many,CASGTSFGARANEQFF
TRBJ2-2,TRBV6-1,many,CASSDRAGWANTGELFF
TRBJ2-7,TRBV27,-,CASSSFLAGVSYEQYF
TRBJ2-2,TRBV20-1,many,CSAREGLAGETGELFF